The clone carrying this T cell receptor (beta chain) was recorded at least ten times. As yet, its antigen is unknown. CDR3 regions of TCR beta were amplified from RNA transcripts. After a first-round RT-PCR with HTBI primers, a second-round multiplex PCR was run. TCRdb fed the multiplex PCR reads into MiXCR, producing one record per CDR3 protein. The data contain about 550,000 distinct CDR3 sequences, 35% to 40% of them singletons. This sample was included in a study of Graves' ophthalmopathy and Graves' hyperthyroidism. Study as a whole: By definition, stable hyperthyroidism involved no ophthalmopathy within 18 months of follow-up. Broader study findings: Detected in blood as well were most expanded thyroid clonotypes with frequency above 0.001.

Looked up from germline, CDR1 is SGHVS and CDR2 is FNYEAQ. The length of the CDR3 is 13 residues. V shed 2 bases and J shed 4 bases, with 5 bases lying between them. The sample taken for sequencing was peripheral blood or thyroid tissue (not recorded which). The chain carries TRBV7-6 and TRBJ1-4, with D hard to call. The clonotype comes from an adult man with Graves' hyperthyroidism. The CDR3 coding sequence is TGTGCCAGCAGCTTACACAGTAATGAAAAACTGTTTTTT. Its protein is CASSLHSNEKLFF.